These 31 T cell receptor beta chains came from one sample sequenced in a study of blood T cell repertoires in COVID-19. TCRdb's copy holds only in-frame clones and misses some; the assay was immunoSEQ multiplex PCR. The sample gives about 250,000 clones, over 70% of which show up once; 3.3% is in the top ten. Sample: peripheral blood. The receptors here all came from a woman aged 80 or over with acute or convalescent COVID-19.

The chain uses TRBV5-4 and TRBJ2-2; 9 positions match TRBD2. The V segment lost 4 bases and the J segment 4 bases; nucleotides outside the gene matches: 11. Per germline, CDR1 SGHNT and CDR2 YYREEE (reference sequence). The CDR3 spans 17 residues. For the CDR3, the DNA is TGTGCCAGCAGCCCCCAGCTAGCGGGAACGGGCACCGGGGAGCTGTTTTTT. Encoded protein: CASSPQLAGTGTGELFF.

This chain connects TRBV14 to TRBJ2-7, with TRBD2 matching over 8 bases. CDR3 length: 13 residues. V was clipped by 1 base and J by 5 bases; unmatched bases: 1. The germline V gene has CDR1 SGHDN and CDR2 FVKESK. CDR3 sequence: CASSQAGGDEQYF. CDR3 nucleotides: TGTGCCAGCAGCCAAGCGGGAGGGGACGAGCAGTACTTC.

The V and J genes are TRBV20-1 and TRBJ1-5; TRBD1 aligns across 7 bases. There are 11 residues in the CDR3. Germline V CDR1 and CDR2: DFQATT, SNEGSKA (reference sequence). Trimming removed 5 bases from V and 11 bases from J; junction bases left unmatched: 6. This CDR3 reads CSAQGQATQHF. In DNA, the CDR3 is TGCAGTGCTCAAGGACAGGCGACCCAGCATTTT.

The rearrangement uses TRBV6-5 and TRBJ1-5; a weak D match, TRBD1 (5 bases). V lost 6 bases to trimming and J lost 0 bases, with 12 bases between them. There are 15 residues in the CDR3. Germline loops: CDR1 MNHEY, CDR2 SVGAGI. CDR3 protein: CASRGQGTSNQPQHF. The CDR3 region has the DNA TGTGCCAGCAGGGGGCAAGGAACTAGCAATCAGCCCCAGCATTTT.

The chain carries TRBV9 and TRBJ2-7, with 14 bases matching TRBD2. The V and J ends lost 4 bases and 2 bases, in that order; junction bases with no gene match: 8. Germline V gene data show CDR1 as SGDLS and CDR2 as YYNGEE. The CDR3 is 17 amino acids. CDR3: CASSLEGLAGETYEQYF. CDR3 nucleotide sequence: TGTGCCAGCAGCCTCGAGGGACTAGCGGGAGAGACCTACGAGCAGTACTTC.

This chain links TRBV11-3 with TRBJ2-1; tentative D call: TRBD2 (6 bases). Per the germline V gene, CDR1 is SGHNT and CDR2 is YENEEA. There are 15 residues in the CDR3. V was clipped by 5 bases and J by 3 bases, with 14 bases between them. CDR3 DNA: TGTGCCAGCAGCGCCCAAGCCGGGAGCTACAATGAGCAGTTCTTC. Encoded protein: CASSAQAGSYNEQFF.

About this clone itself: This specimen includes other DNA sequences encoding the same CDR3. The CDR3 sequence is CASSLDSYGYTF. The CDR3 region has the DNA TGTGCCAGCAGCCTAGACAGCTATGGCTACACCTTC. J is TRBJ1-2 and V is TRBV7-2; a weak D match, TRBD1 (5 bases). The CDR3 sequence is 12 residues long. Germline V CDR1 and CDR2: SGHTA, FQGNSA. Trimming pared 5 bases from V and 4 bases from J, leaving 8 bases between.

This chain joins TRBV5-1 and TRBJ2-7; TRBD2 agrees at 9 bases. The CDR3 runs 16 residues. V gave up 0 bases and J gave up 5 bases; unmatched junction bases: 9. The germline CDR1 and CDR2 sequences are SGHRS and YFSETQ. The CDR3 coding sequence is TGCGCCAGCAGCTTGGACGGTAGCGGGAGTAGTAACGAGCAGTACTTC. Protein product: CASSLDGSGSSNEQYF.

The CDR3 region has the DNA TGCGCCAGCAGCTTGGGGACAGGGACCGGGGAGCTGTTTTTT. It yields the protein CASSLGTGTGELFF. V usage is TRBV5-1 and J usage is TRBJ2-2; TRBD1 agrees at 8 bases. The germline CDR1 and CDR2 sequences are SGHRS and YFSETQ. V lost 0 bases and J lost 5; bases outside the gene matches: 0. The CDR3 sequence is 14 residues long.

This clone was counted once. This chain connects TRBV12-3 or TRBV12-4 to TRBJ1-1; 10 bases align to TRBD1. The CDR3 contains 12 residues. J was trimmed by 8 bases and V by 6 bases; bases with no gene match: 3. DNA of the CDR3: TGTGCCAGCAGCCGGGACAGGGGAGAAGCTTTCTTT. Its protein is CASSRDRGEAFF.

This clone was recorded a few times. The chain uses TRBV5-6 and TRBJ2-5; 10 bases align to TRBD1. From germline, CDR1 is SGHDT and CDR2 YYEEEE. The CDR3 has 16 amino acids. Germline trimming cut 5 bases from V and 0 bases from J; bases unmatched to any gene: 7. CDR3 residues: CASSSADRGNQETQYF. In nucleotides, the CDR3 is TGTGCCAGCAGTTCCGCGGACAGGGGGAACCAAGAGACCCAGTACTTC.

J is TRBJ2-7 and V is TRBV4-2; TRBD2 might be the D (5 bases). This CDR3 contains 14 residues. Germline V gene lookup returns CDR1 LGHNA and CDR2 YNFKEQ. The V and J ends lost 0 bases and 4 bases respectively, with 10 bases between them. CDR3 loop: CASSQDDSGYEQYF. The CDR3 bases are TGTGCCAGCAGCCAAGATGACTCGGGGTACGAGCAGTACTTC.

DNA of the CDR3: TGTGCCAGCCAGGTAGGGGCAGGGGACCAGCCCCAGCATTTT. It encodes CASQVGAGDQPQHF. The genes are TRBV2 and TRBJ1-5, with a weak D call TRBD1 (6 bases). CDR1 and CDR2 from the germline V gene are SNHLY and FYNNEI. Trimming took 8 bases from V and 7 from J, leaving 18 bases between them. This CDR3 spans 14 amino acids.

In nucleotides, the CDR3 is TGTGCCACCGGGACTAGCGGGATTAGCAATGAGCAGTTCTTC. Amino acid sequence: CATGTSGISNEQFF. The gene calls are TRBV10-3 and TRBJ2-1; TRBD2 aligns across 13 bases. Germline V gene sequence: CDR1 ENHRY, CDR2 SYGVKD. The CDR3 is 14 amino acids. Germline trimming cut 10 bases from V and 6 bases from J; bases unmatched to any gene: 6.

The chain links TRBV19 to TRBJ1-5, with 10 bases matching TRBD1. V was clipped by 6 bases and J by 5 bases; unmatched bases: 7. Germline V lookup: CDR1 LNHDA, CDR2 SQIVND (reference sequence). This CDR3 has 15 residues. This CDR3 is CASRTGGAKDQPQHF. The DNA for the CDR3 is TGTGCCAGTAGGACAGGGGGCGCGAAGGATCAGCCCCAGCATTTT.

The rearrangement joins TRBV7-9 to TRBJ2-5, with TRBD2 identical over 10 bases. Germline V gives CDR1 SEHNR, CDR2 FQNEAQ (reference sequence). The V and J ends lost 5 bases and 2 bases, in that order; junction bases with no gene match: 11. The CDR3 consists of 17 residues. CDR3 sequence reads: CASSHISGTSEQETQYF. The CDR3 DNA is TGTGCCAGCAGCCATATCTCAGGGACTAGCGAACAAGAGACCCAGTACTTC. The variable domain in full, completed from reference TRBV7-9 and TRBJ2-5, reads DTGVSQNPRHKITKRGQNVTFRCDPISEHNRLYWYRQTLGQGPEFLTYFQNEAQLEKSRLLSDRFSAERPKGSFSTLEIQRTEQGDSAMYLCASSHISGTSEQETQYFGPGTRLLVL.

V is TRBV3-1 (or the pseudogene TRBV3-2) and J is TRBJ1-1, with D unclear. CDR1 LGHDT and CDR2 YNNKEL come from the germline V gene (reference sequence). The CDR3 runs to 16 residues. V lost 1 base and J 3 bases, leaving 15 bases between the germline ends. The CDR3 reads CASSQGLGRGDTEAFF. The CDR3 DNA is TGTGCCAGCAGCCAAGGTCTAGGACGGGGAGACACTGAAGCTTTCTTT.

The table lists this clone with many counts. CDR3 sequence reads: CASSPEVGEQFF. CDR3 coding DNA: TGTGCCAGCAGCCCGGAAGTCGGGGAGCAGTTCTTC. This chain joins TRBV7-3 and TRBJ2-1, with unresolved D. The germline gives CDR1 SGHTA, CDR2 FQGTGA. With 5 bases removed from V and 10 bases from J, the gap between germline ends came to 12 bases. The CDR3 is made up of 12 amino acids.

The gene calls are TRBV29-1 and TRBJ2-5, with a weak D call TRBD1 (6 bases). CDR1 is SQVTM and CDR2 is ANQGSEA in the germline V gene. Deletions cut 6 bases from V and 2 bases from J, with 13 bases between. CDR3 size: 13 residues. CDR3 sequence: CSVTGIAQETQYF. In DNA form, the CDR3 reads TGCAGCGTGACAGGCATTGCTCAAGAGACCCAGTACTTC.

V and J are TRBV5-4 and TRBJ1-3, with D perhaps TRBD1 (6 bases). Germline assignment: CDR1 SGHNT and CDR2 YYREEE (reference sequence). V lost 4 bases to trimming and J lost 0 bases, with 11 bases between them. The CDR3 length is 15 residues. This chain's CDR3 is CASSKGGTSGNTIYF. DNA of the CDR3: TGTGCCAGCAGCAAAGGGGGAACCTCTGGAAACACCATATATTTT.

The chain employs TRBV18 and TRBJ2-1; 9 nucleotides align to TRBD2. The germline V gene has CDR1 KGHSH and CDR2 LQKENI. V gave up 3 bases and J gave up 5 bases; unmatched junction bases: 17. The CDR3 totals 19 residues. The CDR3 sequence is CASSPVASGTLGGDNEQFF. CDR3 coding DNA: TGTGCCAGCTCACCGGTGGCTAGCGGGACCCTTGGTGGGGACAATGAGCAGTTCTTC.

The CDR3 reads CASSITGQGYEQYF. Here the CDR3 DNA reads TGTGCCAGTAGTATCACGGGACAGGGCTACGAGCAGTACTTC. The chain recombines TRBV19 with TRBJ2-7, with 9 positions matching TRBD1. CDR1 and CDR2 (germline): LNHDA, SQIVND (reference sequence). The CDR3 consists of 14 residues. V was clipped by 3 bases and J by 3 bases; unmatched bases: 3. The full variable domain, rest sourced from reference TRBV19 and TRBJ2-7, is DGGITQSPKYLFRKEGQNVTLSCEQNLNHDAMYWYRQDPGQGLRLIYYSQIVNDFQKGDIAEGYSVSREKKESFPLTVTSAQKNPTAFYLCASSITGQGYEQYFGPGTRLTVT.

Written as DNA, the CDR3 is TGTGCCAGCAGCTTTACCGACAGGCTGAACACTGAAGCTTTCTTT. As protein: CASSFTDRLNTEAFF. The chain joins TRBV5-5 to TRBJ1-1; weak D call: TRBD1 (6 bases). The CDR3 extends over 15 amino acids. Germline V gene sequence: CDR1 SGHKS, CDR2 YYEKEE (reference sequence). V was trimmed by 2 bases and J by 0 bases, leaving 11 bases between them.

V usage is TRBV6-5 and J usage is TRBJ1-6, with 8 bases aligning to TRBD1. The V segment lost 6 bases and the J segment 5 bases; nucleotides outside the gene matches: 3. The CDR3 has 14 residues. The germline CDR1 and CDR2 sequences are MNHEY and SVGAGI. The CDR3 is CASRQGGNNSPLHF. CDR3 nucleotide sequence: TGTGCCAGCAGACAGGGGGGTAATAATTCACCCCTCCACTTT.

The rearrangement joins TRBV6-5 to TRBJ2-1; TRBD1 might be the D (6 bases). CDR3 length: 15 residues. Between the trimmed V and J ends, which lost 7 bases and 5 bases, there was a span of 18 bases. Germline-derived CDR1 and CDR2 are MNHEY and SVGAGI. CDR3 loop: CASIPRRGGDNEQFF. CDR3 sequence (DNA): TGTGCCAGCATCCCAAGGAGAGGGGGTGACAATGAGCAGTTCTTC.

The V and J genes are TRBV6-1 and TRBJ1-2; D not certain. The length of the CDR3 is 11 residues. Trimming left V 2 bases short and J 7 bases short, with 5 bases between. Germline CDR1 MNHNS, CDR2 SASEGT. CDR3 DNA: TGTGCCAGCAGTGAACAGATTGGCTACACCTTC. Protein product: CASSEQIGYTF.

This CDR3 reads CASSQEEGAQYGYTF. The CDR3 bases are TGCGCCAGCAGCCAAGAGGAGGGGGCCCAATATGGCTACACCTTC. This chain joins TRBV4-1 and TRBJ1-2; 7 nucleotides agree with TRBD1. The CDR3 consists of 15 residues. Germline assignment: CDR1 MGHRA and CDR2 YSYEKL. V dropped 0 bases and J dropped 5; count of bases not matched to a gene: 6.

The chain combines TRBV4-1 with TRBJ1-1; D is perhaps TRBD1 (6 bases). Germline V CDR1 and CDR2: MGHRA, YSYEKL. Trimming took off 7 bases at V and 1 base at J, with 10 bases between the two ends. CDR3 length: 13 amino acids. In DNA, the CDR3 is TGCGCCAGCACCCTAGGGGGGAACACTGAAGCTTTCTTT. Its protein is CASTLGGNTEAFF.

This clone was counted only a few times. The V gene is TRBV5-1, the J gene TRBJ2-1; D might be TRBD1 (7 bases). The CDR3 extends over 14 amino acids. Germline V gene data show CDR1 as SGHRS and CDR2 as YFSETQ. Trimming took off 4 bases at V and 4 bases at J, with 12 bases between the two ends. For the CDR3, the DNA is TGCGCCAGCAGCGCGGGACAGACATACAATGAGCAGTTCTTC. Encoded protein: CASSAGQTYNEQFF.

V and J are TRBV19 and TRBJ2-6; D gene uncertain. The ends were cut back, 3 bases at V and 0 bases at J, with 6 bases in the middle. This CDR3 spans 15 amino acids. Germline V gene data show CDR1 as LNHDA and CDR2 as SQIVND (reference sequence). This CDR3 is CASSMAVSGANVLTF. For the CDR3, the DNA is TGTGCCAGTAGTATGGCGGTCTCTGGGGCCAACGTCCTGACTTTC.

The V and J genes are TRBV7-2 and TRBJ2-7; TRBD2 is a possible D gene (7 bases). With 5 bases removed from V and 5 bases from J, the gap between germline ends came to 19 bases. Germline V gives CDR1 SGHTA, CDR2 FQGNSA. This CDR3 has 15 residues. The CDR3 sequence: CASSPVGGGGHEQYF. As DNA, the CDR3 is TGTGCCAGCAGCCCCGTTGGGGGGGGCGGGCACGAGCAGTACTTC.